In its sample, the clone carrying this TCR beta chain was seen a few times. Its matching antigen is unknown. The sample comes from a study of long-term antiretroviral therapy in people with HIV. The CDR3 has 10 residues. CDR1 and CDR2 from the germline V gene are LNHDA and SQIVND (reference sequence). V lost 8 bases and J 7 bases, leaving 8 bases between the germline ends. Study conclusions and caveats: An increase in diversity followed ART, yet levels stayed below transplant donor controls. Controls had broader CDR3 length ranges than HIV repertoires did.

This was the immunoSEQ v3.0 assay at survey level. Samples were sequenced targeting roughly 35,000-55,000 T-cell genomes each. Method: immunoSEQ multiplex PCR; TCRdb's copy keeps in-frame clones and lacks some. The table records approximately 16,000 clones, over 75% of them present only once. Sequenced here: unsorted PBMCs, sampled 1.2 years before starting antiretroviral therapy. This TCR came from a man under 40 with HIV. The chain couples TRBV19 to TRBJ1-1; D is undetermined. CDR3 nucleotides: TGTGCCAGTGTTGGCGGTGAAGCTTTCTTT. It is translated as CASVGGEAFF.